This TCR beta chain was sequenced during a study of T-cell memory formation after mild COVID-19. This CDR3 is 14 amino acids long. Germline V gene lookup returns CDR1 SGHTA and CDR2 FQGNSA. The ends were cut back, 10 bases at V and 2 bases at J, with 15 bases in the middle. Via MiXCR, TCRdb re-called the 5' RACE reads, giving one row per CDR3 protein. The sample includes about 400,000 distinct CDR3 sequences, 20% to 25% of them seen just once. The chain couples TRBV7-2 to TRBJ1-3; tentatively, D is TRBD1 (5 bases). This receptor was identified in an adult woman who had mild COVID-19 (a few samples of this study predate the infection). Cell type and time point are not known. Sequencing was carried out using PBMCs or a T cell subset sorted from them (not recorded which). Here the CDR3 DNA reads TGTGCCACCAGAGCGACAGAGGCTGGAAACACCATATATTTT. Protein: CATRATEAGNTIYF.